This T cell receptor (beta chain) was sequenced in a study of OX40 agonist ivuxolimab in advanced cancers. For the study at large: Six ivuxolimab dose levels, 0.01 to 10 mg/kg, were given intravenously every 2 weeks. Past anti-PD-1, anti-PD-L1 or anti-CTLA-4 therapy was accepted, and 35% to 45% had received some. Study-wide points: There were, on average, more expanded clones in CD8+ T cells than in CD4+.

A note on this clone: Its target is not known.

V shed 2 bases and J shed 7 bases, with 12 bases lying between them. The CDR3 length is 15 residues. Germline CDR1 reads KGHSH; CDR2 reads LQKENI. The protocol was immunoSEQ multiplex PCR, while the TCRdb copy is restricted to in-frame clones and leaves out a portion. The sample has approximately 37,000 clones, under 85% seen once; the top ten hold 15% to 25%. This clonotype originated in an adult with an advanced solid tumor such as melanoma, head and neck, liver or kidney cancer. Source: CD4+ or CD8+ T cells sorted from blood, taken in a trial of the OX40 agonist ivuxolimab. The chain employs TRBV18 and TRBJ1-6; no clear D. DNA for the CDR3: TGTGCCAGCTCACCAAGCCAGGCCATAAATTCACCCCTCCACTTT. Translated, it gives CASSPSQAINSPLHF. Based on the CDR3 plus reference TRBV18 and TRBJ1-6, the full variable domain is NAGVMQNPRHLVRRRGQEARLRCSPMKGHSHVYWYRQLPEEGLKFMVYLQKENIIDESGMPKERFSAEFPKEGPSILRIQQVVRGDSAAYFCASSPSQAINSPLHFGNGTRLTVT.